These 3 T cell receptor beta chains came from one sample sequenced in a study of blood T cell repertoires in COVID-19 (dated by TCRdb to between 2020 and 2021). Library construction relied on the immunoSEQ multiplex PCR assay. Entries here come from immuneACCESS through TCRdb and include only in-frame sequences with V and J called. Some clones fail to appear in such tables; in the studies checked, an unresolved V gene covers under half of the shortfall, and the cause of the remainder is unknown. The sample has under 250,000 clones on record, approximately 85% of them singletons. The ten largest clones capture 9.1% of the sample. Sequences were obtained from PBMCs or T cells enriched from blood (not recorded which). The receptors derive from a woman in her fifties or sixties with acute COVID-19.

The J gene is TRBJ1-6, the V gene TRBV7-9; D is ambiguous. The length of the CDR3 is 12 residues. Germline CDR1 reads SEHNR; CDR2 reads FQNEAQ (reference sequence). Deletions cut 5 bases from V and 11 bases from J, with 10 bases between. The CDR3 coding sequence is TGTGCCAGCAGCCCAGCGGATGCACCCCTCCACTTT. As protein: CASSPADAPLHF.

The rearrangement uses TRBV27 and TRBJ1-3; D unresolved. Germline V gene sequence: CDR1 MNHEY, CDR2 SMNVEV (reference sequence). Trimming removed 0 bases at V and 0 bases at J, with 3 bases between. This CDR3 has 14 amino acids. CDR3 in amino acids: CASSLSNSGNTIYF. In nucleotides, the CDR3 is TGTGCCAGCAGTTTATCCAACTCTGGAAACACCATATATTTT.

The rearrangement uses TRBV9 and TRBJ2-3; 8 bases are shared with TRBD1. Germline V lookup: CDR1 SGDLS, CDR2 YYNGEE. Trimming at V came to 4 bases and at J to 0 bases, leaving 4 bases not matched to a gene. The CDR3 extends over 15 amino acids. The CDR3 is CASSSGQVSTDTQYF. The CDR3 nucleotides read TGTGCCAGCAGCTCGGGACAGGTCAGCACAGATACGCAGTATTTT.